This entry describes one T cell receptor beta chain. Per germline, CDR1 DFQATT and CDR2 SNEGSKA (reference sequence). V lost 1 base to trimming and J lost 3 bases; unmatched junction nucleotides: 4. This CDR3 has 14 residues. This entry is derived from a study of blood T cells in healthy people across ages. The second PCR ran about 6 to 12 cycles with a sample-barcoded 5' primer and J-beta primers. Via MiXCR, TCRdb re-called the 5' RACE reads, giving one row per CDR3 protein. The profile covers approximately 400,000 distinct CDR3 sequences, with 45% to 65% appearing a single time and approximately 51% taken by the ten largest.

The receptor comes from a man aged 55 to 69 in good health. V and J are TRBV20-1 and TRBJ2-3; 7 nucleotides line up with TRBD2. Sequenced sample: blood. The CDR3 region is CSARVPAGTDTQYF. CDR3 in DNA: TGCAGTGCTAGAGTACCAGCGGGGACAGATACGCAGTATTTT.